These 30 T cell receptor beta chains share one sample of origin, sequenced in a study of human T cells and chemical hapten exposure (dated by TCRdb to the early 2020s). Interpreted using the paper, the time point label stands for: patch test 1, 2 weeks after DPC sensitization. Per the publication, the treatment or condition label means: therapeutic diphenylcyclopropenone sensitization with weekly scalp DPC. Receptors were amplified or captured by RACE. TCRdb shows the sequencer as NextSeq 500. TCRdb cleaned the public reads at Q25 with fastp, built clones with MiXCR and kept in-frame beta chains. Every distinct CDR3 protein forms one entry, paired with its most common genes and DNA. A total of around 380,000 distinct CDR3 sequences appear in this sample, about 4.8% of them only once. Together, the top ten hold 2% to 2.5% of the sample. The source material was whole blood, sampled in connection with sensitization to the hapten diphenylcyclopropenone (DPC). The receptors stem from a woman aged 45-59 years with alopecia areata. Some clones in this sample may be carry-over from other donors' samples.

This clonotype was seen many times. The genes are TRBV29-1 and TRBJ2-1; weak D call: TRBD1 (6 bases). Germline V gives CDR1 SQVTM, CDR2 ANQGSEA. The length of the CDR3 is 14 residues. Trimming removed 5 bases at V and 5 bases at J, with 16 bases between. In DNA, the CDR3 is TGCAGCGTTACGACAGGCCCCGTAGACAATGAGCAGTTCTTC. It encodes CSVTTGPVDNEQFF.

This clonotype occurred a few times. V gene TRBV3-1 combines with J gene TRBJ1-6; TRBD1 matches at 7 bases. Germline V gene data show CDR1 as LGHDT and CDR2 as YNNKEL (reference sequence). Trimming removed 4 bases from V and 10 bases from J; junction bases left unmatched: 7. The CDR3 spans 14 residues. The CDR3 sequence is CASSRTGPESPLHF. The CDR3 DNA follows: TGTGCCAGCAGCCGGACAGGTCCGGAGTCACCCCTCCACTTT.

This clonotype was seen many times. The rearrangement uses TRBV6-2 or TRBV6-3 and TRBJ1-1; D is undetermined. The CDR3 length is 15 residues. Germline loops: CDR1 MNHEY, CDR2 SVGEGT. Trimming took off 2 bases at V and 2 bases at J, with 12 bases between the two ends. The CDR3 coding sequence is TGTGCCAGCAGTTACGATACCATTGGAAACACTGAAGCTTTCTTT. It encodes CASSYDTIGNTEAFF.

This clonotype has ten or more counts. The rearrangement joins TRBV18 to TRBJ2-2, with 7 bases fitting TRBD2. Trimming cost V 2 bases and J 5 bases; bases outside gene matches: 8. The germline V gene has CDR1 KGHSH and CDR2 LQKENI. The length of the CDR3 is 16 residues. The CDR3 bases are TGTGCCAGCTCACCATTCCGGCTAGCGGAGACCGGGGAGCTGTTTTTT. Translated, it gives CASSPFRLAETGELFF. Full variable domain (outside the CDR3, taken from reference TRBV18 and TRBJ2-2): NAGVMQNPRHLVRRRGQEARLRCSPMKGHSHVYWYRQLPEEGLKFMVYLQKENIIDESGMPKERFSAEFPKEGPSILRIQQVVRGDSAAYFCASSPFRLAETGELFFGEGSRLTVL.

This clonotype was detected many times. The CDR3, as DNA: TGTGCCAGCAGGCTAGCGGGAGTGGCAGATACGCAGTATTTT. Translation gives CASRLAGVADTQYF. The rearrangement joins TRBV6-1 to TRBJ2-3; 10 bases are a match to TRBD2. This CDR3 contains 14 residues. With V trimmed by 6 bases and J by 4 bases, 4 bases remained unmatched. Germline V CDR1 and CDR2: MNHNS, SASEGT.

This clonotype was seen ten or more times. The rearrangement joins TRBV2 to TRBJ2-3; D call uncertain. V lost 6 bases and J 5 bases, leaving 3 bases between the germline ends. Germline loops: CDR1 SNHLY, CDR2 FYNNEI. The CDR3 spans 10 residues. CDR3 nucleotide sequence: TGTGCCAGCAGACTAGATACGCAGTATTTT. It specifies CASRLDTQYF.

This clonotype was observed at least ten times. The chain recombines TRBV12-3 or TRBV12-4 with TRBJ2-1; TRBD1 matches at 11 bases. V trimming: 6 bases; J trimming: 7 bases; junction bases outside the gene matches: 5. This CDR3 has 14 amino acids. The CDR3 protein is CASRGQGAGNEQFF. DNA for the CDR3: TGTGCCAGCAGAGGACAGGGGGCGGGGAATGAGCAGTTCTTC.

This clonotype was detected many times. The chain has TRBV29-1 and TRBJ2-1; tentative D call: TRBD2 (7 bases). The V gene lost 8 bases and the J gene lost 15 bases, with 17 bases spanning the gap. There are 10 residues in the CDR3. CDR1 SQVTM and CDR2 ANQGSEA come from the germline V gene. CDR3 DNA sequence: TGCAGCTCTTCAGGGGAGGGGGGGTTCTTC. Protein: CSSSGEGGFF.

In this sample, this clonotype turned up a few times. The V gene is TRBV3-1, the J gene TRBJ2-4; 14 bases map to TRBD2. The length of the CDR3 is 19 residues. The V gene's germline CDR1 is LGHDT and CDR2 YNNKEL (reference sequence). V gave up 2 bases and J gave up 3 bases; unmatched junction bases: 9. The CDR3 DNA sequence: TGTGCCAGCAGCCAAAAGGGACTAGCGGGAGTAGTTGGCAAAAACATTCAGTACTTC. The encoded protein is CASSQKGLAGVVGKNIQYF. Variable domain in full (rest from reference TRBV3-1 and TRBJ2-4): DTAVSQTPKYLVTQMGNDKSIKCEQNLGHDTMYWYKQDSKKFLKIMFSYNNKELIINETVPNRFSPKSPDKAHLNLHINSLELGDSAVYFCASSQKGLAGVVGKNIQYFGAGTRLSVL.

About this clonotype: A read error is possible here, since a much larger clone lies one base away. The V gene is TRBV24-1, the J gene TRBJ2-3, with a weak D call TRBD2 (6 bases). CDR1 is KGHDR, CDR2 SFDVKD, per germline. The CDR3 is made up of 14 amino acids. The chain's CDR3 is CATSGGFGTGTQYF. CDR3 nucleotide sequence: TGTGCCACCAGCGGGGGATTTGGCACAGGTACGCAGTATTTT.

The chain has TRBV20-1 and TRBJ1-5; 9 positions agree with TRBD1. CDR3 size: 15 residues. The germline gives CDR1 DFQATT, CDR2 SNEGSKA (reference sequence). Unmatched junction bases numbered 10, after V lost 6 bases and J lost 4 bases. CDR3 DNA sequence: TGCAGTGCCGAGGACAGGGGTAGTTTAAATCAGCCCCAGCATTTT. It specifies CSAEDRGSLNQPQHF.

This clonotype showed up many times. This sequence joins TRBV5-1 and TRBJ1-1, with unresolved D. V was clipped by 2 bases and J by 4 bases, with 9 bases between them. The CDR3 sequence is 13 residues long. Germline loops: CDR1 SGHRS, CDR2 YFSETQ. The CDR3 region is CASSLQLITEAFF. In DNA form, the CDR3 reads TGCGCCAGCAGCTTACAGCTTATCACTGAAGCTTTCTTT.

In its sample, this clonotype was seen a few times. This chain uses TRBV28 with TRBJ1-2; D gene uncertain. This CDR3 is built from 16 residues. V was pared by 2 bases and J by 8 bases, with 21 bases between. Germline CDR1 is MDHEN and CDR2 is SYDVKM. In DNA, the CDR3 is TGTGCCAGCAGTTTAAGAGGGAGCCCTTCTAAATCGGGCTACACCTTC. As protein: CASSLRGSPSKSGYTF.

The genes are TRBV4-3 and TRBJ2-3; D call uncertain. Germline values: CDR1 LGHNA, CDR2 YSLEER. V lost 0 bases and J lost 2, with 9 bases in between. The CDR3 has 15 amino acids. CDR3 loop: CASSQERASTDTQYF. CDR3 in DNA: TGCGCCAGCAGCCAAGAAAGAGCGTCCACAGATACGCAGTATTTT.

This clonotype appeared many times. V is TRBV6-5 and J is TRBJ2-3, with D possibly TRBD1 on 6 matching bases. Trimming stripped 8 bases from V and 2 bases from J, with 17 bases between. The CDR3 consists of 15 residues. In germline, CDR1 is MNHEY, CDR2 SVGAGI. The DNA for the CDR3 is TGTGCCAGCCGCCGGGGAAGGGGGAACACAGATACGCAGTATTTT. This translates into CASRRGRGNTDTQYF.

The chain combines TRBV5-6 with TRBJ2-2, with TRBD1 matching over 8 bases. Germline V gives CDR1 SGHDT, CDR2 YYEEEE. V lost 7 bases and J lost 1; bases outside the gene matches: 3. The CDR3 runs to 14 residues. As DNA, the CDR3 is TGTGCCAGCCAGGGGGCTGTGAACACCGGGGAGCTGTTTTTT. Its translation: CASQGAVNTGELFF.

This clonotype was detected a few times. The CDR3, as DNA: TGTGCCAGCAGGGGGACAGAGAACTACGAGCAGTACTTC. This gives the protein CASRGTENYEQYF. V gene TRBV12-3 or TRBV12-4 combines with J gene TRBJ2-7, with 7 nucleotides matching TRBD1. The CDR3 consists of 13 residues. The V and J ends lost 6 bases and 3 bases, in that order; junction bases with no gene match: 5.

This clonotype was detected many times. V gene TRBV6-1 combines with J gene TRBJ2-7; D call uncertain. The CDR3 extends over 14 amino acids. Germline lookup yields CDR1 MNHNS and CDR2 SASEGT. V dropped 0 bases and J dropped 1 base, with 7 bases sitting between them. CDR3 in DNA: TGTGCCAGCAGTGAAGCGGACGGATCCTACGAGCAGTACTTC. Amino acids: CASSEADGSYEQYF.

This clonotype was counted at least ten times. The chain has TRBV20-1 and TRBJ1-1; tentative D call: TRBD1 (5 bases). There are 13 residues in the CDR3. V lost 6 bases to trimming and J lost 5 bases, with 16 bases between them. CDR1 is DFQATT and CDR2 is SNEGSKA in the germline V gene (reference sequence). In DNA form, the CDR3 reads TGCAGTGCAGCCGAAGGACGGGGGACTGAAGCTTTCTTT. Protein: CSAAEGRGTEAFF.

This clonotype was counted between two and nine times. The chain uses TRBV7-2 and TRBJ2-3; perhaps D is TRBD1 or TRBD2 (6 bases each). Germline values: CDR1 SGHTA, CDR2 FQGNSA. The length of the CDR3 is 14 residues. The V end lost 3 bases, the J end lost 3 bases, and 10 bases lay between the germline ends. The CDR3 DNA reads TGTGCCAGCAGCTTCACGGGGGCGACAGATACGCAGTATTTT. Its translation is CASSFTGATDTQYF.

This clonotype was seen more than once but under ten times. The J gene is TRBJ2-3, the V gene TRBV7-9; the D gene is possibly TRBD1 (6 bases). CDR3 length: 15 amino acids. V was shortened by 0 bases and J by 1 base, with 8 bases between the two germline ends. The germline V gene has CDR1 SEHNR and CDR2 FQNEAQ (reference sequence). The DNA for the CDR3 is TGTGCCAGCAGCTTAGCCAGGGGCGGCACAGATACGCAGTATTTT. It translates to CASSLARGGTDTQYF.

This clonotype was counted at least ten times. V is TRBV6-6 and J is TRBJ1-4; D call uncertain. The germline V gene has CDR1 MNHNY and CDR2 SVGAGI (reference sequence). V lost 7 bases and J lost 8, with 17 bases in between. This CDR3 is built from 14 residues. The CDR3 DNA is TGTGCCAGCAATCCGACCGCGTCGGGAGAAAAACTGTTTTTT. It specifies CASNPTASGEKLFF.

The V gene is TRBV7-7, the J gene TRBJ2-3; D is undetermined. With 2 bases removed from V and 2 bases from J, the gap between germline ends came to 14 bases. Germline V gives CDR1 SSHAT, CDR2 FNYEAQ (reference sequence). CDR3 length equals 16 residues. The CDR3 DNA reads TGTGCCAGCAGCTTAATCCTGGGGTCTGACACAGATACGCAGTATTTT. The encoded protein is CASSLILGSDTDTQYF.

J is TRBJ1-4 and V is TRBV18; D gene uncertain. From germline, CDR1 is KGHSH and CDR2 LQKENI. The CDR3 sequence is 14 residues long. The V end lost 1 base, the J end lost 8 bases, and 11 bases lay between the germline ends. The CDR3 nucleotides read TGTGCCAGCTCACCACGAAGGGCGGAGGAAAAACTGTTTTTT. It encodes CASSPRRAEEKLFF.

The DNA of the CDR3 is TGTGCCCTTAGACGGCAGGGGGTGAACACTGAAGCTTTCTTT. This codes for CALRRQGVNTEAFF. The chain carries TRBV10-3 and TRBJ1-1; 7 bases line up with TRBD1. This CDR3 has 14 residues. Germline CDR1 and CDR2: ENHRY and SYGVKD. V lost 11 bases and J lost 0; bases outside the gene matches: 9.

At least ten counts were recorded for this clonotype. This sequence joins TRBV20-1 and TRBJ1-5; D remains unclear. Germline lookup yields CDR1 DFQATT and CDR2 SNEGSKA (reference sequence). This CDR3 has 15 amino acids. Trimming stripped 0 bases from V and 0 bases from J, with 9 bases between. CDR3 nucleotides: TGCAGTGCTAGAGAGGCCGGTTATAGCAATCAGCCCCAGCATTTT. Its protein is CSAREAGYSNQPQHF.

The CDR3 loop reads CSAWSGANVLTF. The DNA for the CDR3 is TGCAGTGCCTGGTCTGGGGCCAACGTCCTGACTTTC. The rearrangement links TRBV20-1 to TRBJ2-6, with D hard to call. V lost 6 bases and J 1 base, leaving 4 bases between the germline ends. The CDR3 sequence is 12 residues long. Germline V gives CDR1 DFQATT, CDR2 SNEGSKA (reference sequence).

The J gene is TRBJ2-2, the V gene TRBV29-1, with TRBD2 matching over 12 bases. Germline trimming cut 6 bases from V and 5 bases from J; bases unmatched to any gene: 7. This CDR3 region has 15 residues. Looked up from germline, CDR1 is SQVTM and CDR2 is ANQGSEA. The DNA for the CDR3 is TGCAGCGTGGGGGCAGGACTAGCGGGGACCGGGGAGCTGTTTTTT. Translated, it gives CSVGAGLAGTGELFF.

Many counts were recorded for this clonotype. The rearrangement joins TRBV14 to TRBJ2-5; D gene ambiguous. This CDR3 spans 14 amino acids. V lost 4 bases and J lost 9, with 18 bases in between. Germline V lookup: CDR1 SGHDN, CDR2 FVKESK. This CDR3 reads CASSPQSSLTAQYF. The DNA for the CDR3 is TGTGCCAGCAGCCCGCAAAGTTCCCTCACGGCCCAGTACTTC.

This clonotype appeared many times. The genes are TRBV5-1 and TRBJ2-6, with TRBD1 as a possible D gene (5 bases). Germline lookup yields CDR1 SGHRS and CDR2 YFSETQ. The V and J ends lost 1 base and 4 bases respectively, with 9 bases between them. The CDR3 runs 15 residues. CDR3 in DNA: TGCGCCAGCAGCTTGACAGGTCTGGGGGCCAACGTCCTGACTTTC. The encoded protein is CASSLTGLGANVLTF.